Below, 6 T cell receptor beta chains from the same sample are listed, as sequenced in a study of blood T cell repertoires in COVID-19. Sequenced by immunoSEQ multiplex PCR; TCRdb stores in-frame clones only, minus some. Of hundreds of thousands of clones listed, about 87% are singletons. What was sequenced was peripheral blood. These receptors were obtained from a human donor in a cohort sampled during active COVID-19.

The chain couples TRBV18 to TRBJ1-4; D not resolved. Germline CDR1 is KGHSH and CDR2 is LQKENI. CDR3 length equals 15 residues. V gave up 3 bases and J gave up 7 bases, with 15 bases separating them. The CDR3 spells CASSPAWAESEKLFF. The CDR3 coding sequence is TGTGCCAGCTCACCGGCGTGGGCAGAGAGTGAAAAACTGTTTTTT.

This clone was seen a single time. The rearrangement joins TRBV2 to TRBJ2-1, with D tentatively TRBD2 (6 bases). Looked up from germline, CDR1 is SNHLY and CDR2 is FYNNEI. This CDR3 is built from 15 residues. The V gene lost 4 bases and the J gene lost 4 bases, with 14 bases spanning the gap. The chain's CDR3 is CASSGWEVLYNEQFF. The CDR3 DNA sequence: TGTGCCAGCAGTGGTTGGGAGGTACTATACAATGAGCAGTTCTTC. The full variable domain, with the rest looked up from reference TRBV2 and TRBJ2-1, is EPEVTQTPSHQVTQMGQEVILRCVPISNHLYFYWYRQILGQKVEFLVSFYNNEISEKSEIFDDQFSVERPDGSNFTLKIRSTKLEDSAMYFCASSGWEVLYNEQFFGPGTRLTVL.

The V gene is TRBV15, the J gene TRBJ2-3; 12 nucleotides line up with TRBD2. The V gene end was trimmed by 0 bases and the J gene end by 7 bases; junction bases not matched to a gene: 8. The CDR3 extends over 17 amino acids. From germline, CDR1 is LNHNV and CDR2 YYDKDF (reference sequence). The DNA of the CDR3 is TGTGCCACCAGCAGAGATTTTCTAGCGGGAGGGCCAAATACGCAGTATTTT. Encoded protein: CATSRDFLAGGPNTQYF.

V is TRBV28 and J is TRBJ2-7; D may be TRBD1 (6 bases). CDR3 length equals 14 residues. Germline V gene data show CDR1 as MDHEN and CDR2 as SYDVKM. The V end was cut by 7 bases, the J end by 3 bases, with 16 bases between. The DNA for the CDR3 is TGTGCCAGCAAATCAGAGGGACAACACTACGAGCAGTACTTC. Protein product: CASKSEGQHYEQYF.

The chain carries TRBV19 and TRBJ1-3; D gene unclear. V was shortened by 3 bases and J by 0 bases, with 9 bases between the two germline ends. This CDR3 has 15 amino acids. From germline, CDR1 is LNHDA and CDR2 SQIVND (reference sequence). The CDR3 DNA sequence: TGTGCCAGTAGTATGCACAGAAGCTCTGGAAACACCATATATTTT. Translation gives CASSMHRSSGNTIYF. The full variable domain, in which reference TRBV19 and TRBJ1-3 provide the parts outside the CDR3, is DGGITQSPKYLFRKEGQNVTLSCEQNLNHDAMYWYRQDPGQGLRLIYYSQIVNDFQKGDIAEGYSVSREKKESFPLTVTSAQKNPTAFYLCASSMHRSSGNTIYFGEGSWLTVV.

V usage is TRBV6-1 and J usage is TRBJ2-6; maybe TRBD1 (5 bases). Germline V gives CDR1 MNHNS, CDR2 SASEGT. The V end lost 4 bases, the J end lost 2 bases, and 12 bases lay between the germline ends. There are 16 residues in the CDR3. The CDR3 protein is CASSARVGPGANVLTF. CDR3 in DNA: TGTGCCAGCAGTGCCCGAGTGGGGCCTGGGGCCAACGTCCTGACTTTC.